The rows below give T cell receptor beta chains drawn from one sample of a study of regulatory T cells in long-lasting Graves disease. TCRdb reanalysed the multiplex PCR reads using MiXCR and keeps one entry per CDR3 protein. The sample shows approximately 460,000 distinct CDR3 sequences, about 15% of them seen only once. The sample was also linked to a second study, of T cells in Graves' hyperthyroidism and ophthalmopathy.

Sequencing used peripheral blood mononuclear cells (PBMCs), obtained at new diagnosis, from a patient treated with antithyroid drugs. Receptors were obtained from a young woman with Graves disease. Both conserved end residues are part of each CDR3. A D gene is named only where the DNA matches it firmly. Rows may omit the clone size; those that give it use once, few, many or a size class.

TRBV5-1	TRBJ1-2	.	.	CASSWGSRGPAHNYGYTF	TGCGCCAGCAGCTGGGGTTCCCGGGGGCCAGCTCATAACTATGGCTACACCTTC
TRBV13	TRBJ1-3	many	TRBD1	CASSPRQGRADF	TGTGCCAGCAGCCCTCGACAGGGAAGGGCAGATTTT
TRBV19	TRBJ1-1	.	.	CASTARRETEAFF	TGTGCCAGTACCGCGCGCAGGGAGACTGAAGCTTTCTTT
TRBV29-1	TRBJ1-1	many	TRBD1	CSAGQAASGTEAFF	TGCAGCGCCGGACAGGCAGCAAGCGGGACTGAAGCTTTCTTT
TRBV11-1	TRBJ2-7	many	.	CASTHRHSYEQYF	TGTGCCAGCACCCACAGGCACTCCTACGAGCAGTACTTC
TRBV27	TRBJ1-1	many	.	CASSFRKDSEAFF	TGTGCCAGCAGTTTTCGGAAGGACAGTGAAGCTTTCTTT
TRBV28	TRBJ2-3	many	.	CASSRPKKRERPTDTQYF	TGTGCCAGCAGTCGACCCAAAAAGCGCGAACGCCCAACAGATACGCAGTATTTT
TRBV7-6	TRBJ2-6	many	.	CASVGGPGAGANVLTF	TGTGCCAGCGTTGGGGGCCCCGGGGCTGGGGCCAACGTCCTGACTTTC
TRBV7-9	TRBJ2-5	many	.	CASSSGTGTLFGRAQETQYF	TGTGCCAGCAGCAGCGGGACAGGGACACTATTCGGGAGGGCGCAGGAGACCCAGTACTTC
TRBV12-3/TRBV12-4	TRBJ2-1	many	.	CASSSPTAASYNEQFF	TGTGCCAGCAGTTCCCCGACCGCGGCCTCCTACAATGAGCAGTTCTTC
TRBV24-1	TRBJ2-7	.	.	CATSDSAALQWGGEQYF	TGTGCCACCAGTGATTCCGCCGCCCTCCAGTGGGGTGGCGAGCAGTACTTC